This TCR beta chain originates from a study of chemoradiotherapy in HPV16-positive cancers. Study findings and constraints: Non-HPV-specific T cells did not expand in tumors during treatment, whereas candidate HPV-specific clones and E7-related motifs did.

Profiled with immunoSEQ multiplex PCR; TCRdb holds only in-frame clones, not every one. Of fewer than 6,500 clones in the sample, 90% are singletons; the top ten hold under 2%. The CDR3 is 14 amino acids. Germline trimming cut 5 bases from V and 7 bases from J; bases unmatched to any gene: 8. CDR1 is SGHTA and CDR2 is FQGTGA in the germline V gene. A note on this clone: The antigen remains undetermined.

This receptor was obtained from a human donor with HPV-associated anogenital cancer. The source was blood, collected from a patient who underwent chemoradiotherapy. The chain combines TRBV7-3 with TRBJ1-1; 9 positions match TRBD1. Here the CDR3 reads CASSRGQGVNEAFF. The CDR3 region has the DNA TGTGCCAGCAGCCGGGGACAGGGTGTTAATGAAGCTTTCTTT.